The present entry profiles one TCR beta chain with its context. This clone showed up just once. Its antigen has not been determined. Base qualities are not provided; no much larger clone lies one nucleotide away. Library preparation was by the immunoSEQ multiplex PCR assay. The multiplex PCR relied on a mix of 60 forward primers for TCR Vbeta segments and 13 reverse primers for TCR Jbeta segments. Amplification of the CDR3 region of rearranged TCR beta genes was performed with a multiplex PCR assay on genomic DNA. Amplified TCR beta libraries were sequenced as 87-base-pair reads on the Illumina HiSeq System. Under the source paper's analysis protocol: A later analysis tallied 75 million to 85 million unique TCR beta chains across the approximately 670 repertoires, and around 12 million of those chains were shared by two or more donors. Raw reads were error-corrected and collapsed into unique sequences with a nearest-neighbor algorithm that merged closely related sequences to remove PCR and sequencing errors. To assign V, D and J gene segments, CDR3 sequences were aligned to IMGT reference sequences. Each retained sequence needed at least a six-nucleotide match to both a V gene segment and a J gene segment. A rearrangement counted as productive if the CDR3 had no stop codons and remained in frame with V and J, and every other rearrangement counted as non-productive. CDR3 was defined by IMGT convention, running from the second conserved V-encoded cysteine to the conserved J-encoded phenylalanine. The earlier analysis of 587 of the donors excluded any sequence lacking an unambiguous match to a single V gene segment. An earlier analysis of around 600 of the donors classified V segments as functional when productive rearrangements were above 56.7% and as segregating when the standard deviation between donors was above 5%. A statistical classification framework was built to diagnose cytomegalovirus status from the catalog of TCR beta chain sequences. In a later analysis, TCR nucleotide sequences were compared against IMGT/GENE-DB human TR gene sequences so that V and J genes could be assigned. A later analysis assigned CDR3 sequences and most-parsimonious VDJ recombination scenarios with the TCRdist pipeline. In a later analysis, each TCR beta chain was defined by its CDR3 amino acid sequence together with its V-gene family, and reads lacking a unique V-gene family were excluded. A later analysis removed 500 to 650 highly shared, low-generation-probability nucleotide sequences to deal with suspected cross-contamination and a sequencing artifact. A later analysis calculated a clonal expansion index for each public chain from normalized within-repertoire ranks of inferred template counts. In a later analysis, generation probabilities were computed using a VDJ recombination model fitted to out-of-frame rearrangements, and the results were checked against IGoR. A later analysis scored TCR-TCR, TCR-HLA and TCR-CMV co-occurrence with hypergeometric tests, applying a repertoire-size bias correction to TCR pairs. To estimate false discovery rates, a later analysis permuted the HLA or CMV assignments 20 times. In a later analysis, co-occurring TCRs were grouped using DBSCAN, and TCRdist sequence similarity was added for clustering within HLA-allele-positive subsets. Repertoires with fewer than 30,000 or more than 120,000 public chains, plus five repertoires with anomalous nucleotide sharing, were excluded from co-occurrence clustering. In its TCRdb copy, this immuneACCESS table keeps in-frame sequences only and misses some clones. Where compared with another copy, unresolved V genes explain less than half of these, and the others have no known cause. V, J and clone size reflect that table, while D and trimming were determined from the DNA. In this sample the table shows about 200,000 clones, roughly three quarters of which occur a single time. Roughly 1.5% of the sample is in the top ten clones.

The V end gives up 3 bases and the J end 2 bases, leaving 4 bases in the junction not matched to a gene. The CDR3 runs 16 amino acids, cysteine and phenylalanine included. Only the CDR3 part of the read is kept: 48 bases, read in frame from the first base. Taken from the germline V gene (reference sequence), the CDR1 and CDR2 loops are LNHNV and YYDKDF. The record originates from a study of cytomegalovirus exposure and HLA in healthy donors (dated by TCRdb to the late 2010s). Broadly, across the study: An earlier analysis of roughly 610 of the donors reported 276 Gb of sequence data and 95 million to 140 million unique TCR beta sequences obtained from roughly 170 million T cells. Around 300 gigabases of sequencing data and roughly 90 million unique TCR sequences were included in an early release covering roughly 700 HLA-typed donors. The genetic ancestry cluster associated with self-reported Caucasian donors included around four fifths of the 300 to 450 genotyped donors. The study aimed to test whether cataloging public T cell receptors could reveal signatures of past pathogen exposure. Using immunosequencing, the study profiled T cell repertoires from about 650 subjects and related those repertoires to cytomegalovirus serostatus. Besides the first cohort of under 700 subjects, a separate validation cohort made up of 120 or so different subjects was used. To predict cytomegalovirus infection status, the study combined high-throughput TCR immunosequencing, statistical association of individual TCRs with disease status, and machine learning. A later analysis re-examined previously published TCR beta repertoires from about 670 donors and added high-resolution HLA genotyping to investigate patterns of TCR occurrence. Rather than using new phenotypic data, the later analysis identified candidate immune exposures from TCR beta sequences and from how often those sequences occurred across donors. An earlier analysis of about 600 of the donors used high-throughput TCR beta sequencing to judge whether each TCR beta V gene segment behaved as functional or pseudogenic. Donor age, sex, ethnicity and CMV serostatus were collected together with the repertoire data. In a later genetic analysis, genome-wide SNP genotypes for about 60% of the 666 donors were used, and that subset was treated as a discovery cohort. Every discovery cohort repertoire had been produced on one sequencing platform. HLA typing included class I and class II loci at four-digit resolution. Typing coverage varied by locus: roughly 629-630 donors for A, B, C, DRB1 and DQB1; approximately 500 for DQA1; more than 600 for DPA1; around 450 for DPB1. Because of strong linkage in the cohort, roughly five DR-DQ haplotypes were treated as single units for association and clustering. Across approximately 400 genotyped donors of the cohort, an average of roughly 200,000 unique TCR beta nucleotide sequences per donor were sequenced, and around 20% of those sequences were non-productive. General findings and caveats noted by the study authors: Most TCR sequences were seen in very few donors, while some public TCRs were found in many individuals. The presence/absence analyses assumed that sequencing depth was roughly uniform across donors, and that assumption may not be true. A later genetic analysis associated a missense DCLRE1C variant with V-gene and J-gene trimming of TCR beta chains, and an independent cohort replicated the association. Three of the identified cytomegalovirus-associated TCR beta chains were confirmed in vitro to be specific for cytomegalovirus antigens. Most CMV-associated TCR beta chains appeared to be HLA-restricted in a later analysis, and the HLA associations seemed to be driven largely by CMV exposure. CMV serostatus was the only immune exposure information available for the cohort. In a later analysis, several top co-occurrence clusters were reported to appear linked to parvovirus B19, influenza, CMV and Epstein-Barr virus. In a later genetic analysis, fewer N-insertions in productive TCRs were reported among donors in an Asian-associated ancestry cluster than the roughly 700-donor mean. A later analysis found that HLA-associated TCR beta chains were more clonally expanded and had lower generation probabilities than equally common non-associated chains. A later analysis found that TCR association rates varied across HLA loci, with DRB1 alleles showing the most associated TCRs and HLA-C alleles the fewest. Because some donors lacked HLA typing at each locus, the association tests relied only on the typed subset. The cohort was sequenced for TCR beta chains only, and without alpha or paired-chain data the features that could be detected were limited. At a false discovery rate of 0.05, a later analysis linked some 17,000 TCR beta sequences to specific HLA alleles. The authors suggested that the approach could potentially be generalized to other disease states and immunological phenotypes. The earlier analysis of approximately 590 of the donors excluded some 15 rarely observed V segments, including chromosome 9 orphons, because counts were too low. Cytomegalovirus status was reported to be diagnosed by the classifier with high specificity and sensitivity in both the original and validation cohorts. A further reported finding was that TCR beta sequences accurately predicted the HLA-A and HLA-B alleles for most subjects in the first cohort. When HLA alleles, especially DR and DQ, strongly co-occurred, TCR associations were difficult to assign to individual alleles. A group of highly shared sequence variants was considered likely to be a technical artifact of the sequencing pipeline. In the study, roughly 160 TCR beta chains were listed as associated with cytomegalovirus. An earlier analysis of several hundred of the donors showed that most TCR beta V segments appeared in productive rearrangements either about 87% or about 30% of the time, which broadly matched IMGT annotations. Linkage disequilibrium might explain the correlated functional status among segregating V segments, but an unknown experimental factor could not be ruled out. Some IMGT-functional V segments, including TRBV6-2 and TRBV6-3, could not be distinguished by the 87-base-pair reads and were therefore excluded.

In total, fewer than 750 healthy bone marrow donors made up the cohort. All cohort members were sampled while nominally healthy, although unrecorded immune exposures were likely present. The donor was CMV seronegative and belonged to the group of around 400 seronegative cohort members. A peripheral blood sample was provided by each donor, and peripheral blood mononuclear cells were used for TCR beta sequencing. Genomic DNA was extracted from the blood cell samples with the Qiagen DNeasy Blood Extraction Kit. The sequence is built from TRBV15 and TRBJ2-3; TRBD2 lines up with 11 middle nucleotides. The sequence derives from a man aged 50 or older in good health and CMV-seronegative. Sequenced material: PBMCs. The DNA is as follows: TGTGCCACCAGCAGCGGGACTAGCGGTTCCACAGATACGCAGTATTTT. Translated, this is CATSSGTSGSTDTQYF.